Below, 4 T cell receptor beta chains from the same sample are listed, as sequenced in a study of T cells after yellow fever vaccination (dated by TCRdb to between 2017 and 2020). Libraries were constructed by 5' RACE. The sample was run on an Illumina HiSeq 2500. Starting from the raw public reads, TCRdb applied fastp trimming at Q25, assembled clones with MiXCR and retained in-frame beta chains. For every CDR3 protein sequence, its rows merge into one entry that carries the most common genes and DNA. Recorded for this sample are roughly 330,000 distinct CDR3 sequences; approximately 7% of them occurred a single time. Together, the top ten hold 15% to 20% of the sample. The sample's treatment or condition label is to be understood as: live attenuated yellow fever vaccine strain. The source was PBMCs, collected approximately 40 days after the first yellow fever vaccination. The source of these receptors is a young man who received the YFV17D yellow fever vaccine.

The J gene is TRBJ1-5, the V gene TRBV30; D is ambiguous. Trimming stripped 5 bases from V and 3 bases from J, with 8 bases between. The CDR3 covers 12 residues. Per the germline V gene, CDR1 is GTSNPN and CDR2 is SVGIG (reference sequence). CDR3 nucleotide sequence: TGTGCCTGGGACCGGGACAATCAGCCCCAGCATTTT. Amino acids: CAWDRDNQPQHF.

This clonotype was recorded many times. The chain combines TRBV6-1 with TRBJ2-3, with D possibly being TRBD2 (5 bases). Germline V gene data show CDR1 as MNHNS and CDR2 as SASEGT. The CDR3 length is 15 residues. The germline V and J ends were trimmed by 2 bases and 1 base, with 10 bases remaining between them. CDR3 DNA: TGTGCCAGCAGTGAACGGAGCGGACGCACAGATACGCAGTATTTT. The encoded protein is CASSERSGRTDTQYF.

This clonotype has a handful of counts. The CDR3 region is CSAMGVGEQFF. CDR3 nucleotides: TGCAGTGCTATGGGAGTCGGAGAGCAGTTCTTC. J is TRBJ2-1 and V is TRBV20-1, with a possible D match to TRBD2 (5 bases). Trimming stripped 4 bases from V and 10 bases from J, with 11 bases between. Germline V gene lookup returns CDR1 DFQATT and CDR2 SNEGSKA (reference sequence). There are 11 residues in the CDR3.

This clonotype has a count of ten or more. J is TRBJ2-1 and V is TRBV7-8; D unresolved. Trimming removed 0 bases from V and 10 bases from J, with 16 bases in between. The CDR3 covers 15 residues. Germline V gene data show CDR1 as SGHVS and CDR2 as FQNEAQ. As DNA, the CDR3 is TGTGCCAGCAGCTTAGCGAGGATTCAGTCTCAGGAGCAGTTCTTC. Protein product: CASSLARIQSQEQFF.